The 8 T cell receptor beta chains listed next were all sequenced from one sample in a study of blood T cell repertoires in COVID-19. Using immunoSEQ multiplex PCR, the repertoire was profiled, and TCRdb retains in-frame clones only, with some absent. The sample lists some 90,000 clones, approximately 84% occurring once. Sequenced: peripheral blood. These receptor sequences come from a man between 60 and 75 years old with acute or convalescent COVID-19.

This clone has a handful of counts. The chain combines TRBV5-4 with TRBJ1-1; the match to TRBD1 covers 10 bases. This CDR3 is built from 17 residues. After removal of 2 bases from V and 3 bases from J, the junction contained 10 bases not matched to a gene. Germline-derived CDR1 and CDR2 are SGHNT and YYREEE (reference sequence). CDR3 region: CASSFIRTGGGDTEAFF. The CDR3 DNA sequence: TGTGCCAGCAGCTTTATAAGGACAGGGGGAGGGGACACTGAAGCTTTCTTT. Full variable domain (missing parts from reference TRBV5-4 and TRBJ1-1): ETGVTQSPTHLIKTRGQQVTLRCSSQSGHNTVSWYQQALGQGPQFIFQYYREEENGRGNFPPRFSGLQFPNYSSELNVNALELDDSALYLCASSFIRTGGGDTEAFFGQGTRLTVV.

The genes are TRBV7-2 and TRBJ1-2; TRBD1 aligns across 7 bases. Trimming at V came to 6 bases and at J to 7 bases, leaving 11 bases not matched to a gene. The CDR3 spans 14 residues. The germline V gene encodes CDR1 SGHTA and CDR2 FQGNSA. The CDR3 sequence: CASRKDRTIFGYTF. In nucleotides, the CDR3 is TGTGCCAGCAGGAAGGACAGGACGATCTTTGGCTACACCTTC.

This chain connects TRBV19 to TRBJ2-7; the match to TRBD1 covers 8 bases. V was clipped by 5 bases and J by 3 bases; unmatched bases: 6. The length of the CDR3 is 14 residues. The germline CDR1 and CDR2 sequences are LNHDA and SQIVND (reference sequence). CDR3 residues: CASSPGTGSYEQYF. In nucleotides, the CDR3 is TGTGCCAGTAGTCCCGGGACAGGAAGCTACGAGCAGTACTTC.

This clone was observed a handful of times. The chain recombines TRBV4-2 with TRBJ2-5; 13 nucleotides line up with TRBD2. Germline V CDR1 and CDR2: LGHNA, YNFKEQ. Trimming cost V 0 bases and J 5 bases; bases outside gene matches: 3. This CDR3 is 16 amino acids long. The CDR3 reads CASSQELAGGLETQYF. DNA for the CDR3: TGTGCCAGCAGCCAAGAACTAGCGGGAGGGCTGGAGACCCAGTACTTC.

V usage is TRBV11-3 and J usage is TRBJ2-5; TRBD1 matches at 9 bases. Trimming took 8 bases from V and 4 from J; bases not matched to a gene: 11. The germline gives CDR1 SGHNT, CDR2 YENEEA. CDR3 length: 15 amino acids. The CDR3, as DNA: TGTGCCAGCCGATACCGGGACAGGGACCCAGAGACCCAGTACTTC. This codes for CASRYRDRDPETQYF.

The chain recombines TRBV5-4 with TRBJ1-2; 8 bases are a match to TRBD1. Trimming took 4 bases from V and 3 from J; bases not matched to a gene: 5. Germline assignment: CDR1 SGHNT and CDR2 YYREEE (reference sequence). This CDR3 is built from 14 residues. CDR3 amino acids: CASSGQGSHYGYTF. The CDR3 bases are TGTGCCAGCAGCGGACAGGGCTCACACTATGGCTACACCTTC.

This clone was seen a handful of times. This chain uses TRBV7-2 with TRBJ1-1; D not certain. Trimming pared 4 bases from V and 0 bases from J, leaving 9 bases between. The CDR3 has 14 residues. Germline CDR1 SGHTA, CDR2 FQGNSA. The CDR3 sequence is CASSWAHMNTEAFF. The CDR3 coding sequence is TGTGCCAGCAGCTGGGCGCACATGAACACTGAAGCTTTCTTT.

The chain links TRBV19 to TRBJ1-5; 8 bases align to TRBD1. The CDR3 spans 17 residues. The V segment lost 5 bases and the J segment 5 bases; nucleotides outside the gene matches: 14. CDR1 is LNHDA and CDR2 is SQIVND in the germline V gene (reference sequence). CDR3 sequence reads: CASSPGQGEVFYQPQHF. As DNA, the CDR3 is TGTGCCAGTAGTCCCGGACAGGGCGAAGTTTTTTATCAGCCCCAGCATTTT.